The present TCR beta chain was sequenced within a study of T cell responses to AZD1222 COVID-19 vaccine. Profiling relied on immunoSEQ multiplex PCR, and the TCRdb table lists in-frame clones only, not all of them. The table shows about 150,000 clones, with roughly 91% occurring only once. Doses given second, at about 4 or about 12 weeks, were pooled. Study findings and constraints: Regions left unmutated in variants are reportedly the target of nearly half of spike-specific TCRs.

Concerning this clone itself: Its antigen is as yet unknown.

Per the germline V gene, CDR1 is SQVTM and CDR2 is ANQGSEA. This CDR3 is built from 15 residues. V was shortened by 2 bases and J by 0 bases, with 13 bases between the two germline ends. This TCR was sampled from an adult who received the AZD1222 COVID-19 vaccine. The gene calls are TRBV29-1 and TRBJ1-1, with D perhaps TRBD1 (5 bases). The sample consisted of peripheral blood, taken 28 days after the second AZD1222 dose. CDR3 bases: TGCAGCGTTGAATTCAGGGTTCTCATGAACACTGAAGCTTTCTTT. Amino acid sequence: CSVEFRVLMNTEAFF.